This passage covers 25 T cell receptor beta chains from one sample sequenced in a study of T cells after yellow fever vaccination. TCRdb re-called the 5' RACE reads through MiXCR, storing one row per CDR3 protein. The data hold around 250,000 distinct CDR3 sequences, with around 7% observed a single time. This specimen was CD4+ T cells sorted from PBMCs, taken 15 days after the yellow fever booster vaccination. The receptors derive from a man under 40 who received the YFV17D yellow fever vaccine.

This clonotype appeared many times. This rearrangement joins TRBV29-1 to TRBJ1-1; tentatively, D is TRBD1 (5 bases). The CDR3 runs to 12 residues. Per the germline V gene, CDR1 is SQVTM and CDR2 is ANQGSEA. Trimming removed 3 bases from V and 8 bases from J, with 13 bases in between. This chain's CDR3 is CSVDLPGLEAFF. DNA of the CDR3: TGCAGCGTTGACTTACCGGGACTGGAAGCTTTCTTT. Combining the CDR3 with reference TRBV29-1 and TRBJ1-1 gives the whole variable domain SAVISQKPSRDICQRGTSLTIQCQVDSQVTMMFWYRQQPGQSLTLIATANQGSEATYESGFVIDKFPISRPNLTFSTLTVSNMSPEDSSIYLCSVDLPGLEAFFGQGTRLTVV.

This clonotype was detected a few times. This chain links TRBV7-3 with TRBJ2-6; 8 nucleotides align to TRBD2. The CDR3 runs 18 residues. V lost 7 bases, J lost 0 bases, and 11 bases stayed unmatched. Germline CDR1 is SGHTA and CDR2 is FQGTGA. CDR3 protein: CASTLIGGAISGANVLTF. In DNA form, the CDR3 reads TGTGCCAGCACCCTCATCGGGGGGGCCATCTCTGGGGCCAACGTCCTGACTTTC.

This clonotype was observed a few times. This rearrangement joins TRBV6-2 or TRBV6-3 to TRBJ1-1, with TRBD1 matching 8 bases. The CDR3 covers 16 residues. With 4 bases clipped from V and 4 bases from J, the junction kept 11 bases outside the gene matches. The V gene's germline CDR1 is MNHEY and CDR2 SVGEGT. The CDR3 protein is CASSSRAGGRITEAFF. The CDR3 coding sequence is TGTGCCAGCAGTTCCCGCGCAGGGGGCCGCATCACTGAAGCTTTCTTT.

There are many counts of this clonotype. The V call is TRBV3-1, the J call TRBJ2-5; no definite D call. The CDR3 totals 12 residues. Per the germline V gene, CDR1 is LGHDT and CDR2 is YNNKEL (reference sequence). V lost 3 bases and J lost 5, with 7 bases in between. The CDR3 region is CASSQAEETQYF. The DNA for the CDR3 is TGTGCCAGCAGCCAGGCAGAGGAGACCCAGTACTTC.

This clonotype was seen a few times. This CDR3 reads CASSEARGGGYEQYF. DNA for the CDR3: TGTGCCAGCAGTGAAGCGCGTGGGGGAGGCTACGAGCAGTACTTC. V gene TRBV2 combines with J gene TRBJ2-7, with D possibly matching TRBD2 (6 bases). V shed 0 bases and J shed 3 bases, with 12 bases lying between them. This CDR3 is 15 amino acids long. CDR1 and CDR2 from the germline V gene are SNHLY and FYNNEI.

This clonotype was recorded many times. The chain recombines TRBV7-2 with TRBJ1-6; D gene unclear. The CDR3 is made up of 13 amino acids. Trimming cost V 0 bases and J 10 bases, with 7 bases left between them. The V gene's germline CDR1 is SGHTA and CDR2 FQGNSA. CDR3 protein: CASSLAQDSPLHF. The CDR3 DNA reads TGTGCCAGCAGCTTAGCGCAAGACTCACCCCTCCACTTT.

This clonotype appeared a few times. This chain joins TRBV20-1 and TRBJ2-3; 7 bases agree with TRBD1. The CDR3 runs 12 residues. Per the germline V gene, CDR1 is DFQATT and CDR2 is SNEGSKA (reference sequence). Trimming cost V 2 bases and J 6 bases; bases outside gene matches: 2. The CDR3 DNA reads TGCAGTGCTAGACCGGGACAGGATACGCAGTATTTT. Protein product: CSARPGQDTQYF.

This chain joins TRBV4-1 and TRBJ2-2, with 10 bases fitting TRBD2. This CDR3 has 18 residues. Looked up from germline, CDR1 is MGHRA and CDR2 is YSYEKL. V shed 4 bases, J shed 5 bases, and the junction held 13 bases outside the gene matches. CDR3 in amino acids: CASSRGGLAGVGTGELFF. The CDR3 coding sequence is TGCGCCAGCAGCCGAGGGGGGCTAGCGGGAGTAGGAACCGGGGAGCTGTTTTTT.

In this sample, this clonotype turned up many times. The chain joins TRBV28 to TRBJ2-1, with 9 bases lining up with TRBD2. CDR3 length: 16 amino acids. Germline V CDR1 and CDR2: MDHEN, SYDVKM. J lost 15 bases, V lost 3 bases, and 18 bases had no gene match. CDR3: CASSFRASGILQSPFF. DNA of the CDR3: TGTGCCAGCAGTTTCCGGGCTAGCGGGATCCTACAATCCCCGTTCTTC.

This clonotype turned up a few times. The chain has TRBV29-1 and TRBJ2-1; D is perhaps TRBD1 (5 bases). This CDR3 spans 12 amino acids. Germline lookup yields CDR1 SQVTM and CDR2 ANQGSEA. Deletions cut 6 bases from V and 10 bases from J, with 16 bases between. CDR3 amino acids: CSVGVLRGEQFF. The CDR3 nucleotides are TGCAGCGTAGGGGTACTGCGCGGAGAGCAGTTCTTC.

This clonotype was seen many times. This chain joins TRBV10-3 and TRBJ2-7; 7 nucleotides align to TRBD2. The V and J ends lost 5 bases and 4 bases, in that order; junction bases with no gene match: 8. This CDR3 spans 14 amino acids. Germline-derived CDR1 and CDR2 are ENHRY and SYGVKD. CDR3 in amino acids: CAISPSGSDYEQYF. As DNA, the CDR3 is TGTGCCATCAGTCCTAGCGGATCTGATTACGAGCAGTACTTC.

Only a few counts were recorded for this clonotype. This chain links TRBV19 with TRBJ1-1; the match to TRBD1 covers 10 bases. V shed 1 base, J shed 11 bases, and the junction held 4 bases outside the gene matches. This CDR3 spans 13 amino acids. Germline values: CDR1 LNHDA, CDR2 SQIVND (reference sequence). The CDR3 loop reads CASSIGGTGAAFF. The CDR3 nucleotides read TGTGCCAGTAGTATAGGGGGGACAGGGGCGGCTTTCTTT.

This clonotype was found many times. The chain joins TRBV7-8 to TRBJ2-7; TRBD2 is a possible D gene (5 bases). The germline V gene encodes CDR1 SGHVS and CDR2 FQNEAQ. This CDR3 region has 14 residues. V was pared by 3 bases and J by 1 base, with 10 bases between. The CDR3 nucleotides read TGTGCCAGCAGCTTCCAGCGGAGATCCTACGAGCAGTACTTC. Translation: CASSFQRRSYEQYF. The whole variable domain, filled in from reference TRBV7-8 and TRBJ2-7, reads GAGVSQSPRYKVAKRGQDVALRCDPISGHVSLFWYQQALGQGPEFLTYFQNEAQLDKSGLPSDRFFAERPEGSVSTLKIQRTQQEDSAVYLCASSFQRRSYEQYFGPGTRLTVT.

The sample holds many counts of this clonotype. This chain connects TRBV5-1 to TRBJ2-1, with TRBD2 identical over 10 bases. Trimming removed 0 bases from V and 6 bases from J; junction bases left unmatched: 9. The CDR3 totals 17 residues. CDR1 is SGHRS, CDR2 YFSETQ, per germline. The CDR3: CASSLGSETSGSNEQFF. The CDR3 bases are TGCGCCAGCAGCTTGGGCAGCGAGACTAGCGGGTCCAATGAGCAGTTCTTC.

This clonotype was counted many times. The chain carries TRBV5-1 and TRBJ1-6; possibly TRBD1 for D (5 bases). V dropped 2 bases and J dropped 7 bases, with 10 bases sitting between them. CDR1 and CDR2 from the germline V gene are SGHRS and YFSETQ. The CDR3 covers 14 residues. The DNA for the CDR3 is TGCGCCAGCAGCTTTGAAGGGGAGAATTCACCCCTCCACTTT. The encoded protein is CASSFEGENSPLHF.

The chain links TRBV5-1 to TRBJ2-5, with 14 bases lining up with TRBD2. Germline-derived CDR1 and CDR2 are SGHRS and YFSETQ. This CDR3 is built from 18 residues. Trimming at V came to 4 bases and at J to 2 bases, leaving 10 bases not matched to a gene. This CDR3 is CASSIGLAGGPHQETQYF. DNA for the CDR3: TGCGCCAGCAGCATAGGACTAGCGGGAGGCCCGCATCAAGAGACCCAGTACTTC.

This clonotype was detected ten times or more. The V call is TRBV7-2, the J call TRBJ2-4; D is perhaps TRBD2 (6 bases). Germline lookup yields CDR1 SGHTA and CDR2 FQGNSA. V was pared by 3 bases and J by 2 bases, with 8 bases between. CDR3 length equals 14 residues. The chain's CDR3 is CASSLEGSKNIQYF. CDR3 coding DNA: TGTGCCAGCAGCTTGGAGGGTTCCAAAAACATTCAGTACTTC.

The V gene is TRBV3-1, the J gene TRBJ1-4, with 9 bases fitting TRBD1. V gave up 1 base and J gave up 3 bases; unmatched junction bases: 15. Germline values: CDR1 LGHDT, CDR2 YNNKEL (reference sequence). The CDR3 is 20 residues long. The CDR3 coding sequence is TGTGCCAGCAGCCAAGCGCTCGGGACAGGGACGACCGGGGCTAATGAAAAACTGTTTTTT. It yields the protein CASSQALGTGTTGANEKLFF.

V gene TRBV7-8 combines with J gene TRBJ2-5; TRBD1 aligns across 9 bases. The CDR3 is 17 amino acids. J was trimmed by 5 bases and V by 0 bases; bases with no gene match: 10. Germline V CDR1 and CDR2: SGHVS, FQNEAQ. CDR3 protein: CASSLARTGGSAETQYF. Written as DNA, the CDR3 is TGTGCCAGCAGCTTAGCTCGCACAGGGGGCTCGGCGGAGACCCAGTACTTC.

This clonotype was counted between two and nine times. The genes are TRBV5-1 and TRBJ2-3; 9 bases line up with TRBD2. In germline, CDR1 is SGHRS, CDR2 YFSETQ. Unmatched junction bases numbered 7, after V lost 1 base and J lost 4 bases. This CDR3 is 16 amino acids long. CDR3 residues: CASSLTAGGRADTQYF. CDR3 nucleotide sequence: TGCGCCAGCAGCTTGACAGCGGGAGGTAGAGCAGATACGCAGTATTTT.

As to this clonotype: A much larger clone lies one base from this, so it may be a read error. The chain carries TRBV29-1 and TRBJ2-1; the match to TRBD1 covers 9 bases. The V gene end was trimmed by 8 bases and the J gene end by 5 bases; junction bases not matched to a gene: 10. The CDR3 runs 14 residues. Germline V lookup: CDR1 SQVTM, CDR2 ANQGSEA. The CDR3 loop is CSSCTGTGHNEQFF. The CDR3 DNA is TGCAGCTCCTGTACCGGGACAGGGCACAATGAGCAGTTCTTC.

The J gene is TRBJ2-3, the V gene TRBV7-9; the match to TRBD1 covers 7 bases. CDR3 length equals 14 residues. Looked up from germline, CDR1 is SEHNR and CDR2 is FQNEAQ (reference sequence). The trim removed 6 bases at V and 4 bases at J, leaving 7 bases unmatched. The CDR3 region has the DNA TGTGCCAGCAGATCGACAGGGTCGGCAGATACGCAGTATTTT. Protein: CASRSTGSADTQYF.

The genes are TRBV20-1 and TRBJ2-3, with 13 bases fitting TRBD2. J lost 5 bases, V lost 6 bases, and 5 bases had no gene match. This CDR3 spans 14 amino acids. Germline V gene lookup returns CDR1 DFQATT and CDR2 SNEGSKA (reference sequence). The CDR3 protein is CSAGLAGVEDTQYF. The CDR3 nucleotides are TGCAGTGCAGGACTAGCGGGAGTTGAAGATACGCAGTATTTT.

This clonotype appeared many times. The rearrangement joins TRBV7-2 to TRBJ1-2, with unresolved D. The length of the CDR3 is 12 residues. Germline V CDR1 and CDR2: SGHTA, FQGNSA. With 3 bases removed from V and 5 bases from J, the gap between germline ends came to 7 bases. CDR3 nucleotides: TGTGCCAGCAGCTTTCCCGGGTATGGCTACACCTTC. The encoded protein is CASSFPGYGYTF.

This clonotype was detected many times. The chain recombines TRBV7-6 with TRBJ2-3; 7 nucleotides line up with TRBD2. This CDR3 has 17 residues. V was pared by 4 bases and J by 1 base, with 11 bases of the junction left unmatched. Germline values: CDR1 SGHVS, CDR2 FNYEAQ. The chain's CDR3 is CASSSRSRERGTDTQYF. CDR3 DNA sequence: TGTGCCAGCAGCTCACGCTCGCGGGAGAGGGGCACAGATACGCAGTATTTT.